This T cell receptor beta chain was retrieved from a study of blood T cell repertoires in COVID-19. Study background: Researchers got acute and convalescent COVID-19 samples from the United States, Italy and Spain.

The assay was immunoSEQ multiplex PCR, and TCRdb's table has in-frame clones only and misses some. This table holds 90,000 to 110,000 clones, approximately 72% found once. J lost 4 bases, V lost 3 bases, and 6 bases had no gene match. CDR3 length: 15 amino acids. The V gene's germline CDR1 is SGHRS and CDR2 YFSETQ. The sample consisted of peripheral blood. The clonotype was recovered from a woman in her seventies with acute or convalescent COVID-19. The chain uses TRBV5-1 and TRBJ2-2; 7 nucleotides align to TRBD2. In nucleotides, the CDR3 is TGCGCCAGCAGCTCCGGACTAGGGAGCACCGGGGAGCTGTTTTTT. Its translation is CASSSGLGSTGELFF.